A single sample gave rise to the 29 T cell receptor beta chains below, sequenced in a study of T cell responses to AZD1222 COVID-19 vaccine. Using immunoSEQ multiplex PCR, the repertoire was profiled, and TCRdb retains in-frame clones only, with some absent. The repertoire includes under 150,000 clones, approximately 90% of them detected once, and around 6% sits in the top ten. Sequencing used peripheral blood, obtained 28 days after the second AZD1222 dose. The receptors here all came from an adult who received the AZD1222 COVID-19 vaccine.

This clone was found once. The chain links TRBV7-5 to TRBJ1-4; no check of the table's D call, TRBD1, against the DNA was made. TRBV7-5 is classified as a pseudogene. The CDR3 runs 21 residues. Written as DNA, the CDR3 is TGTGCCAGAAGCTTAGCCTCGATCGGACAGGGGACTACATCAAGTAATGAAAAACTGTTTTTT. Its translation: CARSLASIGQGTTSSNEKLFF.

The rearrangement uses TRBV9 and TRBJ1-6, with TRBD1 matching over 7 bases. The length of the CDR3 is 16 residues. The ends lost 4 bases at V and 7 bases at J; junction bases unmatched: 11. Germline CDR1 and CDR2: SGDLS and YYNGEE. This CDR3 is CASSPGGQNPNSPLHF. The CDR3 region has the DNA TGTGCCAGCAGCCCGGGGGGACAGAATCCGAATTCACCCCTCCACTTT.

Here the CDR3 reads CASSPGVNKETQYF. In nucleotides, the CDR3 is TGCGCCAGCAGCCCTGGTGTAAACAAAGAGACCCAGTACTTC. The chain combines TRBV4-1 with TRBJ2-5, with D unclear. The length of the CDR3 is 14 residues. V was shortened by 4 bases and J by 3 bases, with 12 bases between the two germline ends. Germline V lookup: CDR1 MGHRA, CDR2 YSYEKL.

V usage is TRBV3-1 (or the pseudogene TRBV3-2) and J usage is TRBJ1-6, with D possibly being TRBD1 (6 bases). The CDR3 is 13 residues long. V was pared by 7 bases and J by 6 bases, with 10 bases between. Germline assignment: CDR1 LGHDT and CDR2 YNNKEL (reference sequence). CDR3 in amino acids: CASKTGPNSPLHF. CDR3 coding DNA: TGTGCCAGCAAGACAGGTCCTAATTCACCCCTCCACTTT.

The rearrangement uses TRBV20-1 and TRBJ2-2, with 11 bases aligning to TRBD2. V was clipped by 3 bases and J by 5 bases; unmatched bases: 17. The CDR3 consists of 19 residues. Germline CDR1 and CDR2: DFQATT and SNEGSKA (reference sequence). CDR3 coding DNA: TGCAGTGCTAGTATCGGGGCTAGCGGGGGGTCCCCGTTGACCGGGGAGCTGTTTTTT. Protein sequence: CSASIGASGGSPLTGELFF.

The chain's CDR3 is CASSKGRTSSYNEQFF. CDR3 in DNA: TGTGCCAGCAGCAAGGGACGGACGAGCTCCTACAATGAGCAGTTCTTC. The genes are TRBV7-7 and TRBJ2-1; TRBD1 or TRBD2 may be the D gene (5 bases each). V was pared by 5 bases and J by 0 bases, with 14 bases between. From germline, CDR1 is SSHAT and CDR2 FNYEAQ (reference sequence). This CDR3 spans 16 amino acids. The full variable domain, in which reference TRBV7-7 and TRBJ2-1 provide the parts outside the CDR3, is GAGVSQSPRYKVTKRGQDVTLRCDPISSHATLYWYQQALGQGPEFLTYFNYEAQPDKSGLPSDRFSAERPEGSISTLTIQRTEQRDSAMYRCASSKGRTSSYNEQFFGPGTRLTVL.

The chain employs TRBV5-4 and TRBJ1-3; D is unclear. Per germline, CDR1 SGHNT and CDR2 YYREEE (reference sequence). The CDR3 has 12 residues. V lost 0 bases and J lost 6, with 4 bases in between. CDR3 amino acids: CASSLGQNTIYF. In DNA, the CDR3 is TGTGCCAGCAGCTTGGGTCAAAACACCATATATTTT.

The chain employs TRBV29-1 and TRBJ1-2; D remains unclear. The CDR3 length is 13 residues. The V end lost 2 bases, the J end lost 7 bases, and 14 bases lay between the germline ends. Germline V gene lookup returns CDR1 SQVTM and CDR2 ANQGSEA. The DNA of the CDR3 is TGCAGCGTTGAACCGGGTTCGATGGGTGGCTACACCTTC. It codes for CSVEPGSMGGYTF.

The table lists this clone with a few counts. The gene calls are TRBV7-9 and TRBJ1-1, with D maybe TRBD1 (6 bases). The germline V gene has CDR1 SEHNR and CDR2 FQNEAQ (reference sequence). The CDR3 runs to 14 residues. V gave up 5 bases and J gave up 5 bases, with 15 bases separating them. The CDR3 DNA reads TGTGCCAGCAGCGAGGGGGGTGGAGGTACTGAAGCTTTCTTT. Protein product: CASSEGGGGTEAFF.

The rearrangement links TRBV6-5 to TRBJ1-4, with a tentative D call TRBD1 (5 bases). The CDR3 consists of 14 residues. Germline-derived CDR1 and CDR2 are MNHEY and SVGAGI. Trimming took off 6 bases at V and 8 bases at J, with 16 bases between the two ends. CDR3 in DNA: TGTGCCAGCAGCGAGCCGGGACTTGGAGAAAAACTGTTTTTT. It is translated as CASSEPGLGEKLFF.

This chain links TRBV14 with TRBJ1-2; D gene ambiguous. This CDR3 region has 12 residues. Trimming left V 4 bases short and J 1 base short, with 4 bases between. Per germline, CDR1 SGHDN and CDR2 FVKESK. The CDR3 loop is CASSLVNYGYTF. The DNA of the CDR3 is TGTGCCAGCAGCCTGGTTAACTATGGCTACACCTTC.

J is TRBJ2-1 and V is TRBV11-1, with 11 bases aligning to TRBD1. CDR1 SGHAT and CDR2 FQDESV come from the germline V gene (reference sequence). V lost 7 bases and J lost 7; bases outside the gene matches: 6. There are 14 residues in the CDR3. For the CDR3, the DNA is TGTGCCAGCATTAAGGACAGGGGGCATAATGAGCAGTTCTTC. This gives the protein CASIKDRGHNEQFF.

The chain links TRBV28 to TRBJ1-5; maybe TRBD1 (6 bases). The germline gives CDR1 MDHEN, CDR2 SYDVKM. V lost 4 bases to trimming and J lost 5 bases, with 12 bases between them. The CDR3 length is 14 residues. The CDR3 region is CASSSGQGYQPQHF. The CDR3 DNA sequence: TGTGCCAGCAGTTCTGGGCAGGGGTATCAGCCCCAGCATTTT.

The rearrangement uses TRBV5-1 and TRBJ1-6; no definite D call. From germline, CDR1 is SGHRS and CDR2 YFSETQ. V lost 5 bases and J lost 14, with 20 bases in between. This CDR3 region has 14 residues. The CDR3 loop reads CASSRESGSGSLHF. CDR3 coding DNA: TGCGCCAGCAGTAGAGAGAGTGGGTCGGGGTCCCTCCACTTT.

This clone was seen just once. The J gene is TRBJ1-3, the V gene TRBV4-3; D possibly corresponds to TRBD1 (5 bases). V dropped 1 base and J dropped 0 bases, with 13 bases sitting between them. From germline, CDR1 is LGHNA and CDR2 YSLEER. The CDR3 runs 17 residues. As DNA, the CDR3 is TGCGCCAGCAGCCAAGTTCAGGGCGCGACCTCTGGAAACACCATATATTTT. This encodes CASSQVQGATSGNTIYF.

The chain recombines TRBV14 with TRBJ1-1; D call uncertain. This CDR3 comprises 16 residues. Trimming shortened V by 3 bases and J by 0 bases, and 14 bases separated the two germline ends. Germline values: CDR1 SGHDN, CDR2 FVKESK. The CDR3 protein is CASSHRPTGLNTEAFF. CDR3 DNA: TGTGCCAGCAGCCACCGACCCACCGGTTTGAACACTGAAGCTTTCTTT.

This rearrangement joins TRBV5-1 to TRBJ2-2, with 8 nucleotides matching TRBD1. Germline V gene data show CDR1 as SGHRS and CDR2 as YFSETQ. The CDR3 is made up of 18 amino acids. V gave up 0 bases and J gave up 5 bases; unmatched junction bases: 12. In DNA, the CDR3 is TGCGCCAGCAGCTTGGGGCCCCAAGGGCAGGGGGCTACCGGGGAGCTGTTTTTT. Translation: CASSLGPQGQGATGELFF. Variable domain in full (rest from reference TRBV5-1 and TRBJ2-2): KAGVTQTPRYLIKTRGQQVTLSCSPISGHRSVSWYQQTPGQGLQFLFEYFSETQRNKGNFPGRFSGRQFSNSRSEMNVSTLELGDSALYLCASSLGPQGQGATGELFFGEGSRLTVL.

The J gene is TRBJ1-6, the V gene TRBV12-3 or TRBV12-4; D ambiguous. V lost 6 bases, J lost 10 bases, and 10 bases lay in between. This CDR3 contains 12 residues. The CDR3 DNA follows: TGTGCCAGCAGCACAAAGGGATCACCCCTCCACTTT. This encodes CASSTKGSPLHF.

This clone was detected only once. The chain joins TRBV5-1 to TRBJ2-3, with 8 positions matching TRBD1. This CDR3 contains 16 residues. Germline V lookup: CDR1 SGHRS, CDR2 YFSETQ. With V trimmed by 0 bases and J by 2 bases, 5 bases remained unmatched. The CDR3 spells CASSLAGQANTDTQYF. CDR3 bases: TGCGCCAGCAGCTTGGCGGGACAGGCTAACACAGATACGCAGTATTTT.

This chain uses TRBV2 with TRBJ1-4, with 7 bases lining up with TRBD1. The CDR3 has 14 residues. The germline V gene encodes CDR1 SNHLY and CDR2 FYNNEI. With 4 bases clipped from V and 2 bases from J, the junction kept 1 base outside the gene matches. CDR3 amino acids: CASSAQGTNEKLFF. The CDR3 DNA is TGTGCCAGCAGTGCACAGGGGACTAATGAAAAACTGTTTTTT.

This clone was detected only once. The chain couples TRBV10-3 to TRBJ2-1, with TRBD1 matching 8 bases. The CDR3 covers 14 residues. CDR1 is ENHRY, CDR2 SYGVKD, per germline. After removal of 5 bases from V and 2 bases from J, the junction contained 2 bases not matched to a gene. CDR3 protein: CAISPGGPYNEQFF. In DNA form, the CDR3 reads TGTGCCATCAGTCCAGGGGGCCCCTACAATGAGCAGTTCTTC.

This chain uses TRBV11-3 with TRBJ2-2; TRBD1 might be the D (6 bases). CDR1 SGHNT and CDR2 YENEEA come from the germline V gene. CDR3 size: 18 residues. Between the trimmed V and J ends, which lost 3 bases and 1 base, there was a span of 18 bases. CDR3 bases: TGTGCCAGCAGCTTTAGCCTCTTGGCGACAGGGAACACCGGGGAGCTGTTTTTT. Residues: CASSFSLLATGNTGELFF. The full variable domain, completed using reference TRBV11-3 and TRBJ2-2, is EAGVVQSPRYKIIEKKQPVAFWCNPISGHNTLYWYLQNLGQGPELLIRYENEEAVDDSQLPKDRFSAERLKGVDSTLKIQPAELGDSAVYLCASSFSLLATGNTGELFFGEGSRLTVL.

V and J are TRBV28 and TRBJ1-1; 10 bases match TRBD1. Germline loops: CDR1 MDHEN, CDR2 SYDVKM. This CDR3 spans 14 amino acids. V lost 6 bases, J lost 4 bases, and 5 bases stayed unmatched. CDR3 residues: CASRGTGDATEAFF. The DNA of the CDR3 is TGTGCCAGCAGAGGGACAGGGGATGCCACTGAAGCTTTCTTT. The whole variable domain, filled in from reference TRBV28 and TRBJ1-1, reads DVKVTQSSRYLVKRTGEKVFLECVQDMDHENMFWYRQDPGLGLRLIYFSYDVKMKEKGDIPEGYSVSREKKERFSLILESASTNQTSMYLCASRGTGDATEAFFGQGTRLTVV.

This sequence joins TRBV7-6 and TRBJ1-2; D perhaps matches TRBD1 (6 bases). V lost 5 bases, J lost 8 bases, and 21 bases lay in between. The CDR3 extends over 15 amino acids. CDR1 and CDR2 from the germline V gene are SGHVS and FNYEAQ. The CDR3 bases are TGTGCCAGCAGCCGAATTTTAGCAGGGGAGGAAGGCTACACCTTC. Amino acids: CASSRILAGEEGYTF.

This clone has only one observation. This chain uses TRBV5-1 with TRBJ1-5, with unresolved D. Looked up from germline, CDR1 is SGHRS and CDR2 is YFSETQ. The CDR3 sequence is 17 residues long. V was shortened by 2 bases and J by 2 bases, with 17 bases between the two germline ends. The CDR3 DNA reads as TGCGCCAGCAGCTTCCTCCCGGACGGGGTAGGCAATCAGCCCCAGCATTTT. Protein product: CASSFLPDGVGNQPQHF.

This chain joins TRBV7-2 and TRBJ1-1; D unclear. Germline V gene data show CDR1 as SGHTA and CDR2 as FQGNSA. The CDR3 loop spans 14 amino acids. With 0 bases removed from V and 1 base from J, the gap between germline ends came to 6 bases. CDR3 residues: CASSLAAGNTEAFF. The CDR3 bases are TGTGCCAGCAGCTTAGCGGCAGGGAACACTGAAGCTTTCTTT.

The rearrangement uses TRBV11-2 and TRBJ2-2, with D perhaps TRBD1 or TRBD2 (6 bases each). This CDR3 contains 16 residues. V was clipped by 2 bases and J by 2 bases, with 12 bases between them. Germline V gene sequence: CDR1 SGHAT, CDR2 FQNNGV. As DNA, the CDR3 is TGTGCCAGCAGCTTACGTGGGGGGCGCAACACCGGGGAGCTGTTTTTT. Its translation: CASSLRGGRNTGELFF.

The J gene is TRBJ1-3, the V gene TRBV2; no clear D gene. This CDR3 region has 14 residues. V shed 7 bases and J shed 3 bases, with 13 bases lying between them. CDR1 and CDR2 (germline): SNHLY, FYNNEI. In DNA, the CDR3 is TGTGCCAGCACCAAGGGTGGAGGTGGAAACACCATATATTTT. This codes for CASTKGGGGNTIYF.

This clone has a single count. The chain is built from TRBV10-1 and TRBJ1-1, with D tentatively TRBD1 (6 bases). The germline V and J ends were trimmed by 9 bases and 5 bases, with 16 bases remaining between them. The germline CDR1 and CDR2 sequences are WNHNN and SYGVQD (reference sequence). This CDR3 is 13 amino acids long. The CDR3, as DNA: TGCGCCAGTTTACAGGGAGAGGGGACTGAAGCTTTCTTT. Translation: CASLQGEGTEAFF.